This TCR beta chain was recorded in a study of cytomegalovirus exposure and HLA in healthy donors. In the study overall: A prior study identified 117 million unique TCR beta sequences from roughly 170 million T cells.

60 Vbeta and 13 Jbeta primers were used in PCR. Data came from immunoSEQ multiplex PCR; TCRdb stores just in-frame clones and leaves some out. The sample yields around 110,000 clones, under 85% seen once. Findings and caveats of the study: Cytomegalovirus status was reportedly diagnosed by the classifier with high specificity and sensitivity.

Remarks on this clone: Its target is not known.

This clonotype originated in a woman aged 18-30 years in good health and CMV-seronegative. Material for sequencing was PBMCs.

The CDR3 bases are TGTCCTGGGAGCGCCCCGAGCGGAAGCCTCAAGAAAAACATTCAGTACTTC. Encoded protein: CPGSAPSGSLKKNIQYF. The chain uses TRBV22-1 and TRBJ2-4; TRBD2 is the table's D call, not checked against the DNA. TRBV22-1 is termed a pseudogene. The CDR3 runs 17 residues.